This entry describes one TCR beta chain. No antigen is known for it. Per-nucleotide qualities are absent, and no much larger clonotype sits a single base away. Its CDR3 holds 14 amino acids, cysteine through phenylalanine. The only DNA kept is the CDR3, 42 bases in frame from the first base. From the germline V gene, CDR1 is SGHTA and CDR2 is FQGNSA. Trimming takes 5 bases from V and 0 bases from J, and the germline ends sit 11 bases apart. Libraries were built with the immunoSEQ multiplex PCR assay. The multiplex PCR relied on a mix of 60 forward primers for TCR Vbeta segments and 13 reverse primers for TCR Jbeta segments. Amplification of the CDR3 region of rearranged TCR beta genes was performed with a multiplex PCR assay on genomic DNA. On the Illumina HiSeq System, the amplified TCR beta libraries were sequenced as 87-base-pair reads. On the authors' methods: Across the 670 or so repertoires, a later analysis counted some 80 million unique TCR beta chains, roughly 11 million of which were shared by at least two donors. To remove PCR and sequencing errors, raw reads were error-corrected and collapsed into unique sequences using a nearest-neighbor algorithm that merged closely related sequences. CDR3 sequences were aligned to IMGT reference sequences to assign V, D and J gene segments. For a sequence to be retained, a match of at least six nucleotides was required to both a V gene segment and a J gene segment. Rearrangements were classified as productive when the CDR3 lacked stop codons and remained in frame with V and J, and all other rearrangements were classified as non-productive. CDR3 was defined according to IMGT convention as the region running from the second conserved V-encoded cysteine to the conserved J-encoded phenylalanine. The earlier analysis of 587 of the donors excluded sequences that lacked an unambiguous match to a single V gene segment. An earlier analysis of roughly 590 of the donors called V segments functional above 56.7% productive rearrangements and segregating when the between-donor standard deviation exceeded 5%. To diagnose cytomegalovirus status from the catalog of TCR beta chain sequences, a statistical classification framework was built. In a later analysis, TCR nucleotide sequences were compared against IMGT/GENE-DB human TR gene sequences so that V and J genes could be assigned. In a later analysis, CDR3 sequences and most-parsimonious VDJ recombination scenarios were assigned using the TCRdist pipeline. A later analysis defined each TCR beta chain by its CDR3 amino acid sequence plus V-gene family, and excluded reads lacking a unique V-gene family. A later analysis removed over 500 highly shared, low-generation-probability nucleotide sequences to deal with suspected cross-contamination and a sequencing artifact. In a later analysis, a clonal expansion index for each public chain was calculated from normalized within-repertoire ranks of inferred template counts. A later analysis computed generation probabilities with a VDJ recombination model fitted to out-of-frame rearrangements, and checked the results against IGoR. Hypergeometric tests were used in a later analysis to score TCR-TCR, TCR-HLA and TCR-CMV co-occurrence, with a repertoire-size bias correction applied to the TCR pairs. False discovery rates were estimated in a later analysis by permuting HLA or CMV assignments 20 times. A later analysis grouped co-occurring TCRs with DBSCAN, adding TCRdist sequence similarity when clustering within HLA-allele-positive subsets. Co-occurrence clustering excluded repertoires with fewer than 30,000 or more than 120,000 public chains, plus five with anomalous nucleotide sharing. TCRdb obtained this table from immuneACCESS and retained in-frame rearrangements with V and J assigned. These tables miss some clones; where compared with another copy, unresolved V genes account for less than half of the shortfall, and the remainder is unexplained. V and J calls and clone size are copied from that table; D and trimming were computed from the DNA. This sample lists fewer than 250,000 clones; roughly 77% were detected once. The ten largest clones capture more than 1.5% of the sample.

This sample is part of a study of cytomegalovirus exposure and HLA in healthy donors (dated by TCRdb to between 2016 and 2019). About the investigation overall: An earlier analysis of several hundred of the donors reported under 300 Gb of sequence data and around 100 million unique TCR beta sequences obtained from 150 million to 200 million T cells. Approximately 300 gigabases of sequencing data and 91 million or so unique TCR sequences made up an early release that covered several hundred HLA-typed donors. The genetic ancestry cluster associated with self-reported Caucasian donors included 81% of the roughly 400 genotyped donors. The study aimed to test whether signatures of past pathogen exposure could be identified by cataloging public T cell receptors. The study profiled the T cell repertoires of some 610 subjects by immunosequencing and related them to cytomegalovirus serostatus. Besides the first cohort of roughly 700 subjects, a separate validation cohort made up of over 100 different subjects was used. To predict cytomegalovirus infection status, the study combined high-throughput TCR immunosequencing, statistical association of individual TCRs with disease status, and machine learning. A later analysis re-analyzed previously published TCR beta repertoires from 650 to 800 donors and added high-resolution HLA genotyping to study TCR occurrence patterns. Rather than using new phenotypic data, the later analysis identified candidate immune exposures from TCR beta sequences and from how often those sequences occurred across donors. An earlier analysis of a few hundred of the donors applied high-throughput TCR beta sequencing to assess whether each TCR beta V gene segment acted as functional or pseudogenic. Donor age, sex, ethnicity and CMV serostatus were compiled together with the repertoire data. A later genetic analysis took genome-wide SNP genotypes for about three fifths of the roughly 700 donors and used that subset as a discovery cohort. Every discovery cohort repertoire had been produced on one sequencing platform. Both class I and class II loci were covered by HLA typing, at four-digit resolution. Typing coverage varied by locus: roughly 620-640 donors for A, B, C, DRB1 and DQB1; roughly 510 for DQA1; more than 600 for DPA1; approximately 470 for DPB1. A few DR-DQ haplotypes were treated as single units for association and clustering because of strong linkage in the cohort. Across 300 to 500 genotyped donors of the cohort, an average of approximately 240,000 unique TCR beta nucleotide sequences per donor were sequenced, and about a sixth of those sequences were non-productive. Findings and caveats that apply to the study as a whole: Most TCR sequences were observed very rarely across donors, whereas some public TCRs were present in many individuals. According to a later analysis, parvovirus B19, influenza, CMV and Epstein-Barr virus appeared linked to several top co-occurrence clusters. Compared with the approximately 670-donor mean, donors in an Asian-associated ancestry cluster had fewer N-insertions in productive TCRs, according to a later genetic analysis. The classifier was reported to diagnose cytomegalovirus status with high specificity and sensitivity in both the original and validation cohorts. An earlier analysis of some 560 of the donors showed that most TCR beta V segments appeared in productive rearrangements either about 87% or about 30% of the time, which broadly matched IMGT annotations. A further reported finding was that TCR beta sequences accurately predicted the HLA-A and HLA-B alleles for most subjects in the first cohort. The study listed 150 to 200 TCR beta chains as associated with cytomegalovirus. It was suggested by the authors that the approach could potentially be generalized to other disease states and immunological phenotypes. A group of highly shared sequence variants was considered likely to be a technical artifact of the sequencing pipeline. In a later analysis, HLA-associated TCR beta chains were found to be more clonally expanded and to have lower generation probabilities than equally common non-associated chains. Only TCR beta chains were sequenced in this cohort, and the absence of alpha or paired-chain data limited detectable features. Specific HLA alleles were associated with 16,951 TCR beta sequences at a false discovery rate of 0.05 in a later analysis. Some IMGT-functional V segments, including TRBV6-2 and TRBV6-3, could not be distinguished by the 87-base-pair reads and were therefore excluded. Linkage disequilibrium might explain the correlated functional status among segregating V segments, but an unknown experimental factor could not be excluded. Strong co-occurrence of HLA alleles, especially DR and DQ, made assigning TCR associations to individual alleles difficult. Because HLA typing was unavailable for some donors at each locus, only the typed subset was used in association tests. According to a later analysis, most CMV-associated TCR beta chains appeared to be HLA-restricted, and the HLA associations seemed to be driven largely by CMV exposure. In a later analysis, TCR association rates were found to vary across HLA loci, with the most associated TCRs seen for DRB1 alleles and the fewest for HLA-C alleles. For the cohort, immune exposure information was limited to CMV serostatus. A few of the identified cytomegalovirus-associated TCR beta chains were confirmed in vitro to be specific for cytomegalovirus antigens. Sequencing depth was assumed to be roughly uniform across donors in the presence/absence analyses, though that assumption may not hold. V-gene and J-gene trimming of TCR beta chains was associated with a missense DCLRE1C variant in a later genetic analysis, and the association was replicated in an independent cohort. Over 15 rarely observed V segments, including chromosome 9 orphons, were excluded from the earlier analysis of several hundred of the donors because counts were too low.

In total, approximately 690 healthy bone marrow donors made up the cohort. All cohort members were sampled while nominally healthy, although unrecorded immune exposures were likely present. The donor tested CMV seronegative, placing the donor among the approximately 360 seronegative members of the cohort. Each donor provided a peripheral blood sample, and peripheral blood mononuclear cells were used for TCR beta sequencing. The Qiagen DNeasy Blood Extraction Kit was used to extract genomic DNA from the blood cell samples. This chain is built from TRBV7-2 and TRBJ2-7; TRBD1 could be the D gene, as 6 bases match. The sample was PBMCs. This receptor was identified in a woman between 50 and 59 years old in good health and CMV-seronegative. The CDR3 amino acid sequence is: CASSRDTSSYEQYF. The DNA sequence reads TGTGCCAGCAGCCGGGACACCAGCTCCTACGAGCAGTACTTC. The reference TRBV7-2 and TRBJ2-7 proteins fill in what lies around the CDR3, so the full variable domain reads GAGVSQSPSNKVTEKGKDVELRCDPISGHTALYWYRQSLGQGLEFLIYFQGNSAPDKSGLPSDRFSAERTGGSVSTLTIQRTQQEDSAVYLCASSRDTSSYEQYFGPGTRLTVT.